One sample yielded the 23 T cell receptor beta chains listed below, sequenced in a study of cytotoxic CD8 clonotypes in ibrutinib-treated CLL. Using immunoSEQ multiplex PCR, the repertoire was profiled, and TCRdb retains in-frame clones only, with some absent. The table includes hundreds of thousands of clones, roughly 70% detected once. The sample was PBMCs, taken after 36 months of ibrutinib treatment. These receptors were taken from a human donor with chronic lymphocytic leukemia.

The chain uses TRBV27 and TRBJ2-7, with D perhaps TRBD1 or TRBD2 (5 bases each). The CDR3 has 13 residues. Germline V CDR1 and CDR2: MNHEY, SMNVEV (reference sequence). The V end lost 8 bases, the J end lost 3 bases, and 14 bases lay between the germline ends. CDR3: CASGPGRYYEQYF. The CDR3 DNA reads TGTGCCAGCGGTCCGGGACGGTACTACGAGCAGTACTTC.

This sequence joins TRBV7-9 and TRBJ1-4; the D is unclear. Deletions cut 1 base from V and 2 bases from J, with 11 bases between. CDR1 and CDR2 from the germline V gene are SEHNR and FQNEAQ (reference sequence). The CDR3 totals 16 residues. For the CDR3, the DNA is TGTGCCAGCAGCTTAGGAGGACTTGTGACTAATGAAAAACTGTTTTTT. The encoded protein is CASSLGGLVTNEKLFF.

The genes are TRBV4-2 and TRBJ2-7; D is unresolved. CDR1 is LGHNA, CDR2 YNFKEQ, per germline. The V end lost 0 bases, the J end lost 4 bases, and 7 bases lay between the germline ends. This CDR3 spans 13 amino acids. Here the CDR3 DNA reads TGTGCCAGCAGCCAAGATCTGGGGTACGAGCAGTACTTC. This translates into CASSQDLGYEQYF.

The CDR3 protein is CASSLTVAKPYYGHYEQYF. The CDR3, as DNA: TGTGCCAGCAGCCTGACAGTTGCCAAGCCCTACTACGGCCACTACGAGCAGTACTTC. This chain uses TRBV5-4 with TRBJ2-7, with D maybe TRBD1 (5 bases). The CDR3 extends over 19 amino acids. Germline V CDR1 and CDR2: SGHNT, YYREEE (reference sequence). Trimming cost V 4 bases and J 3 bases, with 29 bases left between them.

The chain combines TRBV11-2 with TRBJ2-7, with D perhaps TRBD1 (5 bases). CDR1 is SGHAT, CDR2 FQNNGV, per germline. V gave up 6 bases and J gave up 4 bases, with 19 bases separating them. The CDR3 runs 15 residues. Here the CDR3 DNA reads TGTGCCAGCAGTCAATCCAGGGCCTATCGATACGAGCAGTACTTC. Translating gives CASSQSRAYRYEQYF.

The V call is TRBV5-1, the J call TRBJ2-7; TRBD1 matches at 11 bases. CDR1 is SGHRS and CDR2 is YFSETQ in the germline V gene. Trimming removed 4 bases from V and 3 bases from J; junction bases left unmatched: 3. The CDR3 is made up of 14 amino acids. CDR3 DNA sequence: TGCGCCAGCAGCCCGGACAGGGGGCACTACGAGCAGTACTTC. Protein sequence: CASSPDRGHYEQYF.

This chain joins TRBV9 and TRBJ1-2, with 8 nucleotides matching TRBD1. The CDR3 sequence is 16 residues long. The germline V gene has CDR1 SGDLS and CDR2 YYNGEE. The V and J ends lost 0 bases and 3 bases, in that order; junction bases with no gene match: 7. The DNA of the CDR3 is TGTGCCAGCAGCGTAGGGGGACAGGAGGGGCACTATGGCTACACCTTC. Translating gives CASSVGGQEGHYGYTF.

V usage is TRBV29-1 and J usage is TRBJ1-2, with TRBD1 as a possible D gene (5 bases). The germline gives CDR1 SQVTM, CDR2 ANQGSEA. This CDR3 is 15 amino acids long. V was shortened by 1 base and J by 4 bases, with 16 bases between the two germline ends. The CDR3 sequence is CSVEAGGIRGYGYTF. The CDR3 nucleotides read TGCAGCGTTGAAGCTGGGGGGATCCGAGGCTATGGCTACACCTTC.

This clone was seen only a few times. V and J are TRBV10-1 and TRBJ2-7; D may be TRBD2 (6 bases). This CDR3 comprises 15 residues. V was shortened by 0 bases and J by 1 base, with 10 bases between the two germline ends. CDR1 is WNHNN, CDR2 SYGVQD, per germline (reference sequence). This CDR3 reads CASSESGGESYEQYF. The CDR3 nucleotides read TGCGCCAGCAGTGAGTCGGGGGGAGAGTCCTACGAGCAGTACTTC.

There are a few counts of this clone. The chain couples TRBV5-1 to TRBJ2-2; D is perhaps TRBD1 (6 bases). This CDR3 is 14 amino acids long. V was cut by 0 bases and J by 4 bases, with 7 bases left in between. Germline assignment: CDR1 SGHRS and CDR2 YFSETQ. DNA of the CDR3: TGCGCCAGCAGCTTGGCCAGGGGCACCGGGGAGCTGTTTTTT. Translating it yields CASSLARGTGELFF.

This clone was seen more than once but under ten times. V and J are TRBV18 and TRBJ1-2, with TRBD1 matching 8 bases. The CDR3 runs to 14 residues. The germline V gene encodes CDR1 KGHSH and CDR2 LQKENI. J was trimmed by 0 bases and V by 6 bases; bases with no gene match: 3. The CDR3 sequence: CASSRTGTNYGYTF. The CDR3 coding sequence is TGTGCCAGCTCCCGGACAGGGACTAACTATGGCTACACCTTC. Complete variable domain (other parts from reference TRBV18 and TRBJ1-2): NAGVMQNPRHLVRRRGQEARLRCSPMKGHSHVYWYRQLPEEGLKFMVYLQKENIIDESGMPKERFSAEFPKEGPSILRIQQVVRGDSAAYFCASSRTGTNYGYTFGSGTRLTVV.

This clone showed up just a few times. The V gene is TRBV6-1, the J gene TRBJ2-7; D is possibly TRBD1 (5 bases). Looked up from germline, CDR1 is MNHNS and CDR2 is SASEGT. V dropped 8 bases and J dropped 1 base, with 15 bases sitting between them. The CDR3 is 14 residues long. CDR3 sequence (DNA): TGTGCCAGCGAAGGGGTTCCCAATTCCTACGAGCAGTACTTC. This gives the protein CASEGVPNSYEQYF.

This clone was recorded a few times. This sequence joins TRBV5-6 and TRBJ2-6; no reliable D call. Germline CDR1 reads SGHDT; CDR2 reads YYEEEE. The CDR3 extends over 14 amino acids. Trimming pared 0 bases from V and 7 bases from J, leaving 8 bases between. CDR3 in DNA: TGTGCCAGCAGCTTGGAGTTCGTCGCCAACGTCCTGACTTTC. Its protein is CASSLEFVANVLTF.

In this sample, this clone turned up a few times. This chain joins TRBV7-9 and TRBJ2-5, with D uncertain. V was cut by 1 base and J by 2 bases, with 11 bases left in between. This CDR3 spans 15 amino acids. Germline CDR1 is SEHNR and CDR2 is FQNEAQ (reference sequence). The CDR3 loop is CASSLDGVGQETQYF. The CDR3 bases are TGTGCCAGCAGCTTAGATGGGGTAGGGCAAGAGACCCAGTACTTC.

This clone was seen only a few times. Within the sample, other DNA sequences also encode this same CDR3. The genes are TRBV7-3 and TRBJ2-5; a weak D match, TRBD2 (7 bases). Germline V gene sequence: CDR1 SGHTA, CDR2 FQGTGA. The CDR3 runs 15 residues. Trimming shortened V by 2 bases and J by 1 base, and 11 bases separated the two germline ends. The CDR3 coding sequence is TGTGCCAGCAGCTTAGGCGGGGGCTTCCAAGAGACCCAGTACTTC. It translates to CASSLGGGFQETQYF.

The chain carries TRBV7-9 and TRBJ1-6, with TRBD1 as a possible D gene (5 bases). The CDR3 loop spans 15 amino acids. CDR1 and CDR2 from the germline V gene are SEHNR and FQNEAQ (reference sequence). V dropped 5 bases and J dropped 11 bases, with 19 bases sitting between them. CDR3 sequence reads: CASSPMGPNSAPLHF. As DNA, the CDR3 is TGTGCCAGCAGCCCTATGGGACCAAATTCGGCACCCCTCCACTTT.

This clone was recorded only once. The chain joins TRBV14 to TRBJ2-5; D possibly corresponds to TRBD1 (6 bases). The CDR3 loop spans 15 amino acids. Trimming took 4 bases from V and 3 from J, leaving 15 bases between them. In germline, CDR1 is SGHDN, CDR2 FVKESK. The CDR3 here is CASSLRHGQKETQYF. CDR3 DNA: TGTGCCAGCAGCCTCAGACACGGACAGAAAGAGACCCAGTACTTC.

The chain links TRBV27 to TRBJ1-6; a possible D gene is TRBD1 (6 bases). The ends were cut back, 2 bases at V and 13 bases at J, with 24 bases in the middle. CDR3 size: 17 residues. The germline V gene encodes CDR1 MNHEY and CDR2 SMNVEV (reference sequence). The CDR3 reads CASSLGGLGQRRMPLHF. In nucleotides, the CDR3 is TGTGCCAGCAGTTTAGGGGGATTAGGACAGCGCCGAATGCCCCTCCACTTT.

This chain connects TRBV18 to TRBJ2-5; no clear D gene. CDR1 and CDR2 from the germline V gene are KGHSH and LQKENI. V was pared by 5 bases and J by 5 bases, with 9 bases between. The CDR3 has 12 residues. The CDR3 protein is CASSNLGETQYF. Here the CDR3 DNA reads TGTGCCAGCTCAAACCTTGGGGAGACCCAGTACTTC. Based on the CDR3 plus reference TRBV18 and TRBJ2-5, the full variable domain is NAGVMQNPRHLVRRRGQEARLRCSPMKGHSHVYWYRQLPEEGLKFMVYLQKENIIDESGMPKERFSAEFPKEGPSILRIQQVVRGDSAAYFCASSNLGETQYFGPGTRLLVL.

V and J are TRBV29-1 and TRBJ2-3, with no clear D. Germline lookup yields CDR1 SQVTM and CDR2 ANQGSEA. The CDR3 totals 16 residues. Trimming stripped 4 bases from V and 3 bases from J, with 20 bases between. The CDR3 DNA is TGCAGCGTTGTCCCCCTTGATAAAACCGGGACAGATACGCAGTATTTT. Its protein is CSVVPLDKTGTDTQYF.

The chain has TRBV9 and TRBJ2-1, with 7 bases matching TRBD1. Germline V gene sequence: CDR1 SGDLS, CDR2 YYNGEE. Trimming at V came to 0 bases and at J to 2 bases, leaving 11 bases not matched to a gene. This CDR3 is built from 18 residues. The CDR3 is CASSVAGRWDSPYNEQFF. The CDR3 DNA is TGTGCCAGCAGCGTAGCCGGAAGGTGGGACAGCCCCTACAATGAGCAGTTCTTC.

This chain links TRBV6-1 with TRBJ1-5, with no clear D. The germline CDR1 and CDR2 sequences are MNHNS and SASEGT. The CDR3 has 15 residues. Trimming cost V 5 bases and J 1 base, with 12 bases left between them. The CDR3 DNA is TGTGCCAGCAGTCCTGTTACCGTAAGCAATCAGCCCCAGCATTTT. It translates to CASSPVTVSNQPQHF.

The J gene is TRBJ2-2, the V gene TRBV11-2; weak D call: TRBD2 (6 bases). In germline, CDR1 is SGHAT, CDR2 FQNNGV. V shed 4 bases and J shed 13 bases, with 16 bases lying between them. The CDR3 contains 13 residues. Here the CDR3 DNA reads TGTGCCAGCAGCTCCGGAGGGGTAGTAGGGCTGTTTTTT. This encodes CASSSGGVVGLFF.